This T cell receptor (beta chain) is from a study of long-term antiretroviral therapy in people with HIV. CDR3 length: 14 residues. The ends were cut back, 0 bases at V and 7 bases at J, with 14 bases in the middle. Running of the v3.0 immunoSEQ assay took place at survey level. Assay used: immunoSEQ multiplex PCR; TCRdb lists only in-frame clones, some missing. The table includes roughly 18,000 clones, 91% detected once. The chain employs TRBV5-3 and TRBJ2-7; TRBD1 or TRBD2 may be the D gene (5 bases each). TRBV5-3 is assigned to the ORF class and has an uncertain function. This specimen was unsorted PBMCs, taken 0.6 years after starting antiretroviral therapy. The sequence was collected from a woman in her thirties or forties with HIV. This CDR3 reads CARSLAGPFGEQYF. CDR3 bases: TGTGCCAGAAGCTTGGCGGGACCTTTTGGGGAGCAGTACTTC.